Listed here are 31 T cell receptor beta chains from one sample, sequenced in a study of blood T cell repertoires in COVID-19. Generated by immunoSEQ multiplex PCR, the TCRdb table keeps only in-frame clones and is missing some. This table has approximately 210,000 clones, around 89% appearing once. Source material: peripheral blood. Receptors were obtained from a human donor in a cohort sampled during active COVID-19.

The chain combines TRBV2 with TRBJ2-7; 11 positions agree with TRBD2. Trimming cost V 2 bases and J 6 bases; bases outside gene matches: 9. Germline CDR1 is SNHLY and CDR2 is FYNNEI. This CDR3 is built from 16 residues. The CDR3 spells CASSESPGLAEPEQYF. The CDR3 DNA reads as TGTGCCAGCAGTGAATCGCCGGGACTAGCGGAGCCCGAGCAGTACTTC.

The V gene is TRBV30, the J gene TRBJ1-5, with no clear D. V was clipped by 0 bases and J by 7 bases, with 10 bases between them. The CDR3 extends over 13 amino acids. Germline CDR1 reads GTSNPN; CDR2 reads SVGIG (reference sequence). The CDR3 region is CAWSVSGNQPQHF. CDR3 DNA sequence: TGTGCCTGGAGTGTTTCCGGGAACCAGCCCCAGCATTTT. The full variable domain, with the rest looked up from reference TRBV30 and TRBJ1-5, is SQTIHQWPATLVQPVGSPLSLECTVEGTSNPNLYWYRQAAGRGLQLLFYSVGIGQISSEVPQNLSASRPQDRQFILSSKKLLLSDSGFYLCAWSVSGNQPQHFGDGTRLSIL.

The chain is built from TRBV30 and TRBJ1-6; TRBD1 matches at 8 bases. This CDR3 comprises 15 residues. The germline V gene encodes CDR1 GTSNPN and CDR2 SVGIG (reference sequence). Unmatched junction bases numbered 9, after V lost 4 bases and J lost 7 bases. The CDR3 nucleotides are TGTGCCTGGAACTCTCAGGGGGCAGGGAATTCACCCCTCCACTTT. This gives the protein CAWNSQGAGNSPLHF.

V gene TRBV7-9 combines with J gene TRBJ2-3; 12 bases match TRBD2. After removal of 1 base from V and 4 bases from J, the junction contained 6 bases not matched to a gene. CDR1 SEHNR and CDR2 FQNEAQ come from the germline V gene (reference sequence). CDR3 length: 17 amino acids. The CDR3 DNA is TGTGCCAGCAGCTTAGTCCCGACTAGCGGGGGTGCAGATACGCAGTATTTT. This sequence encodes CASSLVPTSGGADTQYF.

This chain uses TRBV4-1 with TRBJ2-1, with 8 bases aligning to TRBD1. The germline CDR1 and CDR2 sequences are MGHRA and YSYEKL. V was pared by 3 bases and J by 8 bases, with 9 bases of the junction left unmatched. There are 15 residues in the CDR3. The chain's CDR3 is CASSHGQGPFYEQFF. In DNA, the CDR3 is TGCGCCAGCAGCCATGGACAGGGCCCATTTTATGAGCAGTTCTTC.

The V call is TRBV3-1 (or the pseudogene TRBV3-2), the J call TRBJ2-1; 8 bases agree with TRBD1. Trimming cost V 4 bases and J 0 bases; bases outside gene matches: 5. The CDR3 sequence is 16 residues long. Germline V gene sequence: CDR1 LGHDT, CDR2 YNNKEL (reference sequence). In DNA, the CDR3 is TGTGCCAGCAGCCCATACGACAGGGGCTCCTACAATGAGCAGTTCTTC. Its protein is CASSPYDRGSYNEQFF.

The CDR3 DNA follows: TGTGCCAGCACCTGGGACAGGGTGAACACTGAAGCTTTCTTT. Translated, it gives CASTWDRVNTEAFF. The chain has TRBV11-2 and TRBJ1-1, with 9 bases aligning to TRBD1. V shed 7 bases and J 0 bases; nucleotides not matched to a gene: 3. CDR1 is SGHAT and CDR2 is FQNNGV in the germline V gene. This CDR3 is built from 14 residues. Full variable domain (missing parts from reference TRBV11-2 and TRBJ1-1): EAGVAQSPRYKIIEKRQSVAFWCNPISGHATLYWYQQILGQGPKLLIQFQNNGVVDDSQLPKDRFSAERLKGVDSTLKIQPAKLEDSAVYLCASTWDRVNTEAFFGQGTRLTVV.

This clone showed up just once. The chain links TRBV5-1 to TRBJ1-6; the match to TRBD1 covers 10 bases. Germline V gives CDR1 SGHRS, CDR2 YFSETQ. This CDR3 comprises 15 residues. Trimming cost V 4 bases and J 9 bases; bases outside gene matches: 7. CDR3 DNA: TGCGCCAGCAGCCTGGGACAGGGGAGCTTTTCACCCCTCCACTTT. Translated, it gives CASSLGQGSFSPLHF.

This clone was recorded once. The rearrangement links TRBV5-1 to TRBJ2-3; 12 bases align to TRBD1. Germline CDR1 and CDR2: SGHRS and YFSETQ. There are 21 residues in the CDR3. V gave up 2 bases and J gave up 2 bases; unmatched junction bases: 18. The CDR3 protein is CASSLLGQGAPQASNTDTQYF. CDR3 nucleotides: TGCGCCAGCAGCTTATTGGGACAGGGGGCTCCCCAGGCCAGTAACACAGATACGCAGTATTTT.

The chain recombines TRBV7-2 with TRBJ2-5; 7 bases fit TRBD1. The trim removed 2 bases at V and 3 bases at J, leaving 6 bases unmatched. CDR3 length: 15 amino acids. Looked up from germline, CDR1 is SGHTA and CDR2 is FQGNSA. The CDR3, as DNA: TGTGCCAGCAGCTTACTCGGACAGGTTAAAGAGACCCAGTACTTC. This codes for CASSLLGQVKETQYF.

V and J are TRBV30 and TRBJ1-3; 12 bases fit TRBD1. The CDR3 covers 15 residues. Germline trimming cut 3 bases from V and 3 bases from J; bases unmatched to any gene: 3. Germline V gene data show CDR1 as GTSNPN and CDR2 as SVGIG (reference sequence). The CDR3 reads CAWRGQGAIGNTIYF. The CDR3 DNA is TGTGCCTGGAGGGGACAGGGGGCGATTGGAAACACCATATATTTT.

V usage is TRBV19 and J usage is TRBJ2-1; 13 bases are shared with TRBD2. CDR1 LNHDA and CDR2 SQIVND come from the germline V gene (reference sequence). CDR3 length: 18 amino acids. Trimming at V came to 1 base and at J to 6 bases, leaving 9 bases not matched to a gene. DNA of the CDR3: TGTGCCAGTAGTATAGTCCCGACTACTAGCGGGAGGGCCAATGAGCAGTTCTTC. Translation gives CASSIVPTTSGRANEQFF.

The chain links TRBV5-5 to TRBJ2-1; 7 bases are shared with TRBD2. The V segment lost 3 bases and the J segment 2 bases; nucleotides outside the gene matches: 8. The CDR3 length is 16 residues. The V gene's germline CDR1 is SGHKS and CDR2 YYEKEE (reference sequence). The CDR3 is CASSSHGGVTYNEQFF. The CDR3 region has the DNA TGTGCCAGCAGCTCCCATGGGGGGGTAACCTACAATGAGCAGTTCTTC.

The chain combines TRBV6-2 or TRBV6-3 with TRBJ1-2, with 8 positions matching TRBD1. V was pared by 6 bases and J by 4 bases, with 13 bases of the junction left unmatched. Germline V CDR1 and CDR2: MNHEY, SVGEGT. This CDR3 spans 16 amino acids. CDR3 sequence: CASRYLDRGKGYGYTF. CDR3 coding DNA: TGTGCCAGCAGGTACCTTGACAGGGGAAAAGGCTATGGCTACACCTTC.

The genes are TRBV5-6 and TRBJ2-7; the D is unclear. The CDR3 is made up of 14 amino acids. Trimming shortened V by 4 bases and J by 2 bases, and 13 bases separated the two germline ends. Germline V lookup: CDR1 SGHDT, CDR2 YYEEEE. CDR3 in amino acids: CASSPNWAPYEQYF. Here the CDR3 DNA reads TGTGCCAGCAGCCCCAACTGGGCTCCCTACGAGCAGTACTTC.

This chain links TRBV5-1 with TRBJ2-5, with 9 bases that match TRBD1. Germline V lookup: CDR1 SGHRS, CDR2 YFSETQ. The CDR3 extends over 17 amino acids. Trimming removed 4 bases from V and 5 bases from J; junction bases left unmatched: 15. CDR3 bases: TGCGCCAGCAGCCTATCCCTCCGAACAGGGGGCGGGGAGACCCAGTACTTC. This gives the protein CASSLSLRTGGGETQYF.

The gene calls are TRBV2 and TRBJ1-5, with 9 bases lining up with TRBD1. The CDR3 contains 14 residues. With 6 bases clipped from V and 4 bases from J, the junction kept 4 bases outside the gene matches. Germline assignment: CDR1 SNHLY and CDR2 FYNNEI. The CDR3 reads CASREGTGNQPQHF. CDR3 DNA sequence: TGTGCCAGCAGGGAGGGGACAGGGAATCAGCCCCAGCATTTT.

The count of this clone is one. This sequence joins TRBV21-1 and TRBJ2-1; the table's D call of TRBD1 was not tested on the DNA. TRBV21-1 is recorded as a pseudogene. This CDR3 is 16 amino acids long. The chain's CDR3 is CASKAKMAGLYNEQFF. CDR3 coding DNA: TGTGCCAGCAAAGCAAAGATGGCAGGCCTTTACAATGAGCAGTTCTTC.

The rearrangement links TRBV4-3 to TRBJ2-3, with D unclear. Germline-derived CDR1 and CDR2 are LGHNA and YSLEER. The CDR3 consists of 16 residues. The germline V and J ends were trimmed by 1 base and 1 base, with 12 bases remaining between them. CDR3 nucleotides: TGCGCCAGCAGCCAAGTTTACGGTGTGGGCACAGATACGCAGTATTTT. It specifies CASSQVYGVGTDTQYF.

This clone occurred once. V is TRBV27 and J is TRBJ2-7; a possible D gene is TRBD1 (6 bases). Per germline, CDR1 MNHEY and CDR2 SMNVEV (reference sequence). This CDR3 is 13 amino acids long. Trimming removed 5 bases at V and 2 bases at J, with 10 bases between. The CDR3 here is CASSIRQAYEQYF. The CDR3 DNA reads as TGTGCCAGCAGTATAAGACAGGCCTACGAGCAGTACTTC.

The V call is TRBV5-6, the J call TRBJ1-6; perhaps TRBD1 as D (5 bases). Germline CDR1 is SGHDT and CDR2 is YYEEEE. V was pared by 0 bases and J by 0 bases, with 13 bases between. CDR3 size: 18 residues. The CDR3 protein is CASSLDGGKFSYNSPLHF. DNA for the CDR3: TGTGCCAGCAGCTTGGACGGGGGAAAGTTCTCCTATAATTCACCCCTCCACTTT.

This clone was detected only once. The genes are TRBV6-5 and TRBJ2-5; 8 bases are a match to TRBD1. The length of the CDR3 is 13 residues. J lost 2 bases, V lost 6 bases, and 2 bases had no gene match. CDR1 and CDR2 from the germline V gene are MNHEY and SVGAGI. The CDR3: CASSWTGQETQYF. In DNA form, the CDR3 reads TGTGCCAGCAGCTGGACAGGGCAAGAGACCCAGTACTTC.

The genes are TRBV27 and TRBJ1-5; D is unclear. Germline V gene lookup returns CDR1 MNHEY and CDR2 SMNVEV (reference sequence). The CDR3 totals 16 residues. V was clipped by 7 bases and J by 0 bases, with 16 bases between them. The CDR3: CASTLGGPYSNQPQHF. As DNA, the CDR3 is TGTGCCAGCACCCTGGGTGGGCCCTATAGCAATCAGCCCCAGCATTTT.

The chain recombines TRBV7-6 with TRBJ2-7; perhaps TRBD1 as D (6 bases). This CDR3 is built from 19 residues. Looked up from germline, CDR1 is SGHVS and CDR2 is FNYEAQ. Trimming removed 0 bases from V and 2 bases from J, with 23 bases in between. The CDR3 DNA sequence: TGTGCCAGCAGCTTAGCACAGGGTAGGAACCCAACTGCACCCTACGAGCAGTACTTC. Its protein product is CASSLAQGRNPTAPYEQYF.

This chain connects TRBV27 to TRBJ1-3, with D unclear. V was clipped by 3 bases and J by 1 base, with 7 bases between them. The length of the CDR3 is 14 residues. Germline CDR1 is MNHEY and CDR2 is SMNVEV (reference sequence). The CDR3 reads CASSFGRSGNTIYF. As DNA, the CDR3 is TGTGCCAGCAGTTTTGGCAGGTCTGGAAACACCATATATTTT.

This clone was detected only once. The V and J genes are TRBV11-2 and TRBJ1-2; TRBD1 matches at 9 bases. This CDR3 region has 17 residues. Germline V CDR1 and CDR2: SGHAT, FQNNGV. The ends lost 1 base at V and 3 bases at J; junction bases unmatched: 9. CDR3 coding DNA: TGTGCCAGCAGCTTAGTAGGGACAGGGTTTAAGGACTATGGCTACACCTTC. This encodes CASSLVGTGFKDYGYTF.

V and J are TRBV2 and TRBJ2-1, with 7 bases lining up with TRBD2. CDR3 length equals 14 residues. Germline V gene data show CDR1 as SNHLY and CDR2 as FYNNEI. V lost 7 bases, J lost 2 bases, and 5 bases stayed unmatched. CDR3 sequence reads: CASTSGAPYNEQFF. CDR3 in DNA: TGTGCCAGCACGAGCGGGGCTCCCTACAATGAGCAGTTCTTC.

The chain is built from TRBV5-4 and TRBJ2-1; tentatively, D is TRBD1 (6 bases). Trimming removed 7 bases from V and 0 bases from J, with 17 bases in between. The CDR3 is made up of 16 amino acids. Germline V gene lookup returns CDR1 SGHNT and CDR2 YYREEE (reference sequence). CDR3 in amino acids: CASAFSTGSSYNEQFF. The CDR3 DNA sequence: TGTGCCAGCGCGTTCTCTACAGGGAGCTCCTACAATGAGCAGTTCTTC.

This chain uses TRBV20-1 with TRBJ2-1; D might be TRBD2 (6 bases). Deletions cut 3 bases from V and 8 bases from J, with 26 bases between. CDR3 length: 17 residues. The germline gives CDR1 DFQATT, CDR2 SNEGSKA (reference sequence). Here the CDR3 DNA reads TGCAGTGCTAGTTGGGGACTCCACTACCTTCAAGGGGATGAGCAGTTCTTC. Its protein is CSASWGLHYLQGDEQFF.

The CDR3 sequence: CASRASPGQGPYEQYF. DNA for the CDR3: TGTGCCAGTAGGGCCTCGCCGGGACAGGGCCCCTACGAGCAGTACTTC. This chain joins TRBV19 and TRBJ2-7, with 9 bases that match TRBD1. The germline CDR1 and CDR2 sequences are LNHDA and SQIVND (reference sequence). This CDR3 comprises 16 residues. The junction had 11 bases not matched to a gene; V was cut back by 6 bases and J by 2 bases.

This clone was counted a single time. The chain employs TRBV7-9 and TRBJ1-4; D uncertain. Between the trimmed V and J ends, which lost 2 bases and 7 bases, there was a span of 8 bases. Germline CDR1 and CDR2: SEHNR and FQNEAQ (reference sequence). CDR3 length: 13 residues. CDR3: CASSLLESEKLFF. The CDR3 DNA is TGTGCCAGCAGCTTATTGGAGAGTGAAAAACTGTTTTTT.